What follows are 9 T cell receptor beta chains derived from one specimen sequenced in a study of blood T cells in healthy people across ages. Sample-barcoded 5' priming and a J-beta primer mix drove a second PCR of about 6 to 12 cycles. One entry per CDR3 protein results from TCRdb running MiXCR on the 5' RACE reads. Of over 600,000 distinct CDR3 sequences listed, 46% were seen once; the top ten hold around 18%. Source material: blood. The source of these receptors is a man of 80 years or more in good health.

CDR3 residues: CASSLLEYGYTF. The CDR3 DNA follows: TGTGCCAGCAGTTTATTGGAATATGGCTACACCTTC. The gene calls are TRBV28 and TRBJ1-2, with unresolved D. The CDR3 has 12 residues. Germline CDR1 and CDR2: MDHEN and SYDVKM. The V gene lost 1 base and the J gene lost 5 bases, with 5 bases spanning the gap.

This clonotype showed up just a few times. Here the CDR3 reads CASSRGIGGPMNTEAFF. CDR3 coding DNA: TGTGCCAGCAGCAGGGGGATAGGGGGACCCATGAACACTGAAGCTTTCTTT. This rearrangement joins TRBV7-2 to TRBJ1-1; D possibly corresponds to TRBD1 (6 bases). V lost 5 bases, J lost 0 bases, and 19 bases lay in between. Germline V gene data show CDR1 as SGHTA and CDR2 as FQGNSA. The CDR3 length is 17 residues.

This chain joins TRBV29-1 and TRBJ2-6; D remains unclear. Germline V lookup: CDR1 SQVTM, CDR2 ANQGSEA. The CDR3 has 16 residues. Trimming took 6 bases from V and 1 from J, leaving 16 bases between them. The CDR3 DNA reads as TGCAGCGTACAGACTGACGTTGGGTCTGGGGCCAACGTCCTGACTTTC. Its protein is CSVQTDVGSGANVLTF.

This clonotype has just a few counts. The rearrangement links TRBV20-1 to TRBJ2-7; either TRBD1 or TRBD2 may supply D (5 bases each). The germline V and J ends were trimmed by 5 bases and 3 bases, with 11 bases remaining between them. Germline-derived CDR1 and CDR2 are DFQATT and SNEGSKA (reference sequence). This CDR3 spans 12 amino acids. The DNA for the CDR3 is TGCAGTGCTCTACGGGACGGCTACGAGCAGTACTTC. This encodes CSALRDGYEQYF.

J is TRBJ1-1 and V is TRBV12-3 or TRBV12-4, with D uncertain. The CDR3 covers 12 residues. Between the trimmed V and J ends, which lost 2 bases and 6 bases, there was a span of 7 bases. CDR3 loop: CASSLYGSEAFF. The CDR3 DNA reads TGTGCCAGCAGTTTATATGGCTCTGAAGCTTTCTTT.

The J gene is TRBJ2-3, the V gene TRBV29-1; weak D call: TRBD2 (6 bases). The V gene lost 7 bases and the J gene lost 0 bases, with 23 bases spanning the gap. Per the germline V gene, CDR1 is SQVTM and CDR2 is ANQGSEA. The CDR3 runs 17 residues. CDR3 in DNA: TGCAGCGCCGCCCGGACGGGGGACCACTCTAGCACAGATACGCAGTATTTT. This translates into CSAARTGDHSSTDTQYF.

This clonotype has only a few counts. A much more abundant neighbour one base away suggests this may be a read error. The chain has TRBV30 and TRBJ2-1; TRBD2 matches 7 bases. This CDR3 region has 13 residues. Germline V gene sequence: CDR1 GTSNPN, CDR2 SVGIG (reference sequence). The junction had 6 bases not matched to a gene; V was cut back by 3 bases and J by 7 bases. CDR3 DNA: TGTGCCTGGAGGAGAGCGGGAATGAATGAGCAGTTCTTC. Translation gives CAWRRAGMNEQFF.

V and J are TRBV4-3 and TRBJ1-5; D is undetermined. In germline, CDR1 is LGHNA, CDR2 YSLEER. This CDR3 region has 16 residues. V shed 2 bases and J shed 0 bases, with 11 bases lying between them. The CDR3 region has the DNA TGCGCCAGCAGCCAATCTTTTGGTTATAGCAATCAGCCCCAGCATTTT. Translated, it gives CASSQSFGYSNQPQHF.

Only a few counts were recorded for this clonotype. The gene calls are TRBV12-3 or TRBV12-4 and TRBJ2-3; TRBD2 is a possible D gene (6 bases). The CDR3 runs 22 residues. V gave up 8 bases and J gave up 0 bases, with 36 bases separating them. The CDR3 loop is CASPPRAAGTFHSFTSTDTQYF. CDR3 DNA sequence: TGTGCCAGCCCCCCCCGAGCGGCGGGAACTTTCCACTCTTTTACTAGCACAGATACGCAGTATTTT.